This T cell receptor (beta chain) was captured in a study of T cells in localized non-small cell lung cancer. Study-level points and caveats: In the blood, greater T cell density corresponded to longer overall survival. Adjacent lung held a median roughly 56 of the top 100 tumor clones. Clonality peaked in uninvolved adjacent lung rather than tumor.

TCRdb's copy holds only in-frame clones and misses some; the assay was immunoSEQ multiplex PCR. The sample gives around 15,000 clones, approximately 90% of which show up once; 2.5% to 3% is in the top ten. V was clipped by 0 bases and J by 7 bases, with 18 bases between them. The V gene's germline CDR1 is LGHNA and CDR2 YSLEER. This CDR3 contains 16 residues. Regarding this clone: Antigen specificity is unknown.

The chain employs TRBV4-3 and TRBJ1-2; TRBD1 might be the D (6 bases). The TCR comes from a man aged 40-75 years with stage III lung adenocarcinoma. This material consisted of peripheral blood mononuclear cells, taken before any cancer treatment. In DNA, the CDR3 is TGCGCCAGCAGCCAAGAACAGGGCGCGTTGAGGGCTGGCTACACCTTC. The encoded protein is CASSQEQGALRAGYTF.